The 11 T cell receptor beta chains reported below all come from one sample, sequenced in a study of cytomegalovirus exposure and HLA in healthy donors. PCR was performed using 60 Vbeta and 13 Jbeta primers. The repertoire was sequenced with immunoSEQ multiplex PCR; TCRdb's copy has only in-frame clones and lacks some. The table lists about 200,000 clones. The sample comprised PBMCs. Receptor source: a boy younger than 18 in good health and CMV-seronegative.

The V call is TRBV9, the J call TRBJ2-1; tentative D call: TRBD1 (5 bases). This CDR3 is 15 amino acids long. The germline V gene encodes CDR1 SGDLS and CDR2 YYNGEE. Trimming left V 4 bases short and J 0 bases short, with 11 bases between. This CDR3 reads CASSTDSYSYNEQFF. The CDR3 DNA follows: TGTGCCAGCAGCACTGACAGTTACTCCTACAATGAGCAGTTCTTC.

Points on this clone: One junction end disagrees with the germline gene, perhaps due to a read error. The genes are TRBV6-1 and TRBJ2-3; 10 bases map to TRBD2. From germline, CDR1 is MNHNS and CDR2 SASEGT. The CDR3 contains 15 residues. DNA for the CDR3: TGTGCCAGCAGTGGTGAGCGGGGGGGCACAGATACGCAGTGTTTT. Residues: CASSGERGGTDTQCF.

The CDR3 reads CASSSGTGSRNEQFF. CDR3 nucleotides: TGTGCCAGCAGCTCGGGGACAGGGTCAAGGAATGAGCAGTTCTTC. The chain carries TRBV7-7 and TRBJ2-1, with TRBD1 matching over 9 bases. V dropped 4 bases and J dropped 7; count of bases not matched to a gene: 8. The CDR3 runs 15 residues. Germline CDR1 SSHAT, CDR2 FNYEAQ (reference sequence).

The rearrangement uses TRBV30 and TRBJ1-5; TRBD1 matches at 8 bases. The ends lost 0 bases at V and 2 bases at J; junction bases unmatched: 3. The CDR3 runs 15 residues. Germline values: CDR1 GTSNPN, CDR2 SVGIG (reference sequence). CDR3 DNA: TGTGCCTGGAGTGTATCGGGACAGGGCAATCAGCCCCAGCATTTT. This codes for CAWSVSGQGNQPQHF.

V gene TRBV7-9 combines with J gene TRBJ2-5, with D possibly TRBD2 on 6 matching bases. The germline V gene has CDR1 SEHNR and CDR2 FQNEAQ (reference sequence). This CDR3 has 14 amino acids. V gave up 4 bases and J gave up 3 bases, with 12 bases separating them. CDR3 bases: TGTGCCAGCAGCTATGGACCGGGGGAAGAGACCCAGTACTTC. Translated: CASSYGPGEETQYF.

The chain combines TRBV7-9 with TRBJ1-2; D is perhaps TRBD1 (5 bases). V was clipped by 2 bases and J by 8 bases, with 15 bases between them. The CDR3 has 14 residues. Germline CDR1 reads SEHNR; CDR2 reads FQNEAQ (reference sequence). CDR3 sequence: CASSLYKGPLGYTF. The CDR3 nucleotides are TGTGCCAGCAGCTTATATAAGGGGCCCCTAGGCTACACCTTC.

The rearrangement joins TRBV4-2 to TRBJ1-1, with D perhaps matching TRBD1 (6 bases). CDR3 length: 16 amino acids. V shed 3 bases and J shed 7 bases, with 21 bases lying between them. Germline values: CDR1 LGHNA, CDR2 YNFKEQ. Written as DNA, the CDR3 is TGTGCCAGCAGCCACCACAGGGAGGGGCCCATGTATGAAGCTTTCTTT. Amino acids: CASSHHREGPMYEAFF.

The chain couples TRBV2 to TRBJ1-1; maybe TRBD1 (5 bases). Per the germline V gene, CDR1 is SNHLY and CDR2 is FYNNEI. V was trimmed by 6 bases and J by 4 bases, leaving 12 bases between them. This CDR3 has 13 amino acids. The CDR3, as DNA: TGTGCCAGCAGGGGGGGGGTATCCACTGAAGCTTTCTTT. This codes for CASRGGVSTEAFF.

The V and J genes are TRBV9 and TRBJ2-5, with TRBD2 matching 13 bases. Germline V gene lookup returns CDR1 SGDLS and CDR2 YYNGEE. CDR3 length equals 14 residues. With 4 bases clipped from V and 7 bases from J, the junction kept 4 bases outside the gene matches. The CDR3: CASSPTSGGGTQYF. The CDR3 coding sequence is TGTGCCAGCAGCCCTACTAGCGGGGGGGGGACCCAGTACTTC.

V is TRBV28 and J is TRBJ2-3, with a possible D match to TRBD2 (5 bases). The CDR3 covers 15 residues. V was shortened by 11 bases and J by 4 bases, with 22 bases between the two germline ends. Germline-derived CDR1 and CDR2 are MDHEN and SYDVKM. The CDR3 sequence: CAVETGSVGSDTQYF. For the CDR3, the DNA is TGTGCCGTCGAAACGGGGAGTGTAGGATCAGATACGCAGTATTTT.

The chain has TRBV7-9 and TRBJ2-7, with 8 bases identical to TRBD1. J lost 2 bases, V lost 5 bases, and 14 bases had no gene match. From germline, CDR1 is SEHNR and CDR2 FQNEAQ (reference sequence). The CDR3 has 17 amino acids. CDR3 DNA: TGTGCCAGCAGCCCCCAAACCGCCGGGACAGGTGCCTACGAGCAGTACTTC. Translated: CASSPQTAGTGAYEQYF.